The 25 T cell receptor beta chains below come from one sample, sequenced in a study of Ad26.COV2.S vaccination and SARS-CoV-2 variants. Sequencing was performed with immunoSEQ multiplex PCR; in TCRdb, only in-frame clones are kept and a portion is missing. Of approximately 140,000 clones in the sample, roughly 88% were seen once. The source was peripheral blood, collected after recovery from COVID-19. Receptor source: a human donor who had recovered from COVID-19.

The J gene is TRBJ2-2, the V gene TRBV11-2; 7 bases align to TRBD2. The CDR3 has 17 residues. The ends lost 5 bases at V and 3 bases at J; junction bases unmatched: 12. Germline CDR1 and CDR2: SGHAT and FQNNGV. The CDR3 nucleotides are TGTGCCAGCAGCCACCCAGTTGTGGCGGGGGACACCGGGGAGCTGTTTTTT. It encodes CASSHPVVAGDTGELFF.

The V gene is TRBV29-1, the J gene TRBJ2-1; TRBD2 aligns across 16 bases. The CDR3 sequence is 17 residues long. V shed 3 bases and J 2 bases; nucleotides not matched to a gene: 4. From germline, CDR1 is SQVTM and CDR2 ANQGSEA. The DNA of the CDR3 is TGCAGCGTTGAGGGGACTAGCGGGGGGGTAACCTACAATGAGCAGTTCTTC. It encodes CSVEGTSGGVTYNEQFF.

V usage is TRBV10-3 and J usage is TRBJ1-5; possibly TRBD1 for D (5 bases). This CDR3 region has 13 residues. In germline, CDR1 is ENHRY, CDR2 SYGVKD. Between the trimmed V and J ends, which lost 11 bases and 0 bases, there was a span of 11 bases. The CDR3 DNA reads TGTGCCGCCCGAGACAGTAGCAATCAGCCCCAGCATTTT. Protein sequence: CAARDSSNQPQHF.

This chain uses TRBV21-1 with TRBJ1-5. TRBV21-1 is classified as a pseudogene. CDR3 length equals 17 residues. CDR3 coding DNA: TGTGCCAGCAGCAAAGACGCGCCGACCGGTAGCAATCAGCCCCAGCATTTT. The encoded protein is CASSKDAPTGSNQPQHF.

V gene TRBV20-1 combines with J gene TRBJ2-7; either TRBD1 or TRBD2 may supply D (5 bases each). Germline lookup yields CDR1 DFQATT and CDR2 SNEGSKA (reference sequence). The CDR3 is 10 residues long. Trimming took off 5 bases at V and 6 bases at J, with 8 bases between the two ends. The CDR3 sequence is CSAARGEQYF. CDR3 coding DNA: TGCAGTGCTGCGAGGGGCGAGCAGTACTTC.

The V gene is TRBV5-5, the J gene TRBJ2-3, with 9 bases identical to TRBD1. V gave up 4 bases and J gave up 1 base; unmatched junction bases: 4. The CDR3 has 15 amino acids. Germline CDR1 SGHKS, CDR2 YYEKEE (reference sequence). CDR3 DNA sequence: TGTGCCAGCAGCGTCAGGACAGGGGGCACAGATACGCAGTATTTT. Encoded protein: CASSVRTGGTDTQYF.

V usage is TRBV30 and J usage is TRBJ1-4; D ambiguous. The CDR3 extends over 11 amino acids. V was pared by 3 bases and J by 7 bases, with 6 bases between. The germline V gene encodes CDR1 GTSNPN and CDR2 SVGIG (reference sequence). In DNA form, the CDR3 reads TGTGCCTGGAGCCGAACTGAAAAACTGTTTTTT. This gives the protein CAWSRTEKLFF.

The chain uses TRBV2 and TRBJ1-6, with D unclear. Germline V lookup: CDR1 SNHLY, CDR2 FYNNEI. The ends were cut back, 6 bases at V and 0 bases at J, with 9 bases in the middle. The CDR3 runs to 15 residues. CDR3 bases: TGTGCCAGCAGGGTCGAAAGCTCCTATAATTCACCCCTCCACTTT. The encoded protein is CASRVESSYNSPLHF.

The genes are TRBV6-6 and TRBJ1-2; 7 bases match TRBD1. Per germline, CDR1 MNHNY and CDR2 SVGAGI (reference sequence). This CDR3 has 12 residues. With 2 bases clipped from V and 6 bases from J, the junction kept 0 bases outside the gene matches. CDR3 DNA: TGTGCCAGCAGTTACACAGGGGATGGCTACACCTTC. Its protein product is CASSYTGDGYTF.

The chain couples TRBV29-1 to TRBJ2-5, with a possible D match to TRBD1 (7 bases). The CDR3 sequence is 13 residues long. Trimming took 7 bases from V and 4 from J, leaving 16 bases between them. Germline V gene data show CDR1 as SQVTM and CDR2 as ANQGSEA. CDR3 amino acids: CSGRGPGLETQYF. The CDR3 nucleotides read TGCAGCGGGAGGGGGCCCGGGTTAGAGACCCAGTACTTC. Based on the CDR3 plus reference TRBV29-1 and TRBJ2-5, the full variable domain is SAVISQKPSRDICQRGTSLTIQCQVDSQVTMMFWYRQQPGQSLTLIATANQGSEATYESGFVIDKFPISRPNLTFSTLTVSNMSPEDSSIYLCSGRGPGLETQYFGPGTRLLVL.

This CDR3 is CASSSGQVAPYEQYF. CDR3 DNA sequence: TGTGCCAGCAGTTCGGGACAGGTCGCCCCCTACGAGCAGTACTTC. The V call is TRBV28, the J call TRBJ2-7; 8 bases are shared with TRBD1. Germline CDR1 and CDR2: MDHEN and SYDVKM. V dropped 4 bases and J dropped 2; count of bases not matched to a gene: 7. The CDR3 contains 15 residues.

The chain uses TRBV5-5 and TRBJ1-2, with 7 bases lining up with TRBD1. Germline V lookup: CDR1 SGHKS, CDR2 YYEKEE (reference sequence). The CDR3 has 13 residues. With 6 bases clipped from V and 7 bases from J, the junction kept 9 bases outside the gene matches. CDR3 sequence: CASNFPGGGGYTF. DNA for the CDR3: TGTGCCAGCAACTTCCCAGGGGGGGGTGGCTACACCTTC.

As regards this clone: One junction end does not reproduce the germline sequence, and a read error may be involved. This chain joins TRBV30 and TRBJ2-7; the match to TRBD1 covers 9 bases. Per the germline V gene, CDR1 is GTSNPN and CDR2 is SVGIG (reference sequence). CDR3 length equals 12 residues. The CDR3 sequence: CVWDRVDYEQYF. The CDR3 region has the DNA TGTGTCTGGGACAGGGTCGATTACGAGCAGTACTTC.

The CDR3 nucleotides read TGTGCCAGTAGTATTACCTCCGTGGCAGATACGCAGTATTTT. This translates into CASSITSVADTQYF. This chain links TRBV19 with TRBJ2-3, with unresolved D. V lost 3 bases, J lost 4 bases, and 11 bases lay in between. The germline V gene encodes CDR1 LNHDA and CDR2 SQIVND (reference sequence). The CDR3 is 14 residues long.

J is TRBJ2-3 and V is TRBV6-5; D uncertain. The germline V and J ends were trimmed by 6 bases and 6 bases, with 13 bases remaining between them. In germline, CDR1 is MNHEY, CDR2 SVGAGI. This CDR3 contains 13 residues. The DNA for the CDR3 is TGTGCCAGCAGGACCCTCACGGCGGATACGCAGTATTTT. This translates into CASRTLTADTQYF.

V and J are TRBV6-6 and TRBJ2-5; 8 bases align to TRBD2. The CDR3 sequence is 15 residues long. Germline V gene sequence: CDR1 MNHNY, CDR2 SVGAGI (reference sequence). With 4 bases clipped from V and 2 bases from J, the junction kept 6 bases outside the gene matches. The CDR3 DNA reads TGTGCCAGCAGTTCCACGCAGCGGGGGCAAGAGACCCAGTACTTC. Translated: CASSSTQRGQETQYF.

The rearrangement joins TRBV6-6 to TRBJ2-7; D is ambiguous. V gave up 2 bases and J gave up 2 bases, with 16 bases separating them. CDR1 and CDR2 (germline): MNHNY, SVGAGI (reference sequence). The CDR3 totals 16 residues. The CDR3 bases are TGTGCCAGCAGTTACGCAAGCCCAGACCTCACCTACGAGCAGTACTTC. Amino acids: CASSYASPDLTYEQYF.

The chain is built from TRBV4-1 and TRBJ1-4; a possible D gene is TRBD1 (6 bases). This CDR3 comprises 15 residues. Germline V gene sequence: CDR1 MGHRA, CDR2 YSYEKL. V lost 1 base, J lost 7 bases, and 13 bases lay in between. DNA of the CDR3: TGCGCCAGCAGCCAAGTGGGAAGGGGGGGTGAAAAACTGTTTTTT. As protein: CASSQVGRGGEKLFF.

The chain carries TRBV10-1 and TRBJ2-1, with a tentative D call TRBD1 (5 bases). Per the germline V gene, CDR1 is WNHNN and CDR2 is SYGVQD (reference sequence). Trimming took off 0 bases at V and 2 bases at J, with 8 bases between the two ends. CDR3 size: 15 residues. CDR3 in amino acids: CASSESRVAYNEQFF. Written as DNA, the CDR3 is TGCGCCAGCAGTGAGTCCAGGGTAGCCTACAATGAGCAGTTCTTC.

The chain has TRBV25-1 and TRBJ1-2; tentatively, D is TRBD1 (5 bases). Looked up from germline, CDR1 is MGHDK and CDR2 is SYGVNS. V lost 11 bases and J 3 bases, leaving 19 bases between the germline ends. The CDR3 loop spans 14 amino acids. The CDR3 region is CASPGRACDYGYTF. The CDR3 DNA follows: TGTGCCTCCCCAGGGAGGGCTTGCGACTATGGCTACACCTTC.

The chain is built from TRBV4-3 and TRBJ1-1, with TRBD1 as a possible D gene (6 bases). Looked up from germline, CDR1 is LGHNA and CDR2 is YSLEER. V shed 2 bases and J shed 2 bases, with 12 bases lying between them. The length of the CDR3 is 15 residues. This chain's CDR3 is CASSQRTAINTEAFF. CDR3 bases: TGCGCCAGCAGCCAAAGGACAGCTATAAACACTGAAGCTTTCTTT.

Ten or more counts support this clone. The chain is built from TRBV15 and TRBJ2-1; D ambiguous. The CDR3 consists of 12 residues. Per the germline V gene, CDR1 is LNHNV and CDR2 is YYDKDF (reference sequence). V gave up 8 bases and J gave up 2 bases, with 7 bases separating them. The DNA for the CDR3 is TGTGCCACCGGGAATGCCTACAATGAGCAGTTCTTC. Translating it yields CATGNAYNEQFF.

The rearrangement uses TRBV6-5 and TRBJ2-2, with TRBD1 matching 10 bases. Germline V gene data show CDR1 as MNHEY and CDR2 as SVGAGI. There are 15 residues in the CDR3. Trimming took 7 bases from V and 7 from J; bases not matched to a gene: 9. The CDR3 DNA follows: TGTGCCAGCATACCGGGACAGGGGAGGAACGGGGAGCTGTTTTTT. Translating gives CASIPGQGRNGELFF.

The chain employs TRBV11-2 and TRBJ2-1, with 7 bases aligning to TRBD2. Looked up from germline, CDR1 is SGHAT and CDR2 is FQNNGV. The V gene end was trimmed by 0 bases and the J gene end by 2 bases; junction bases not matched to a gene: 7. This CDR3 is built from 17 residues. The CDR3 sequence: CASSLDPKRGAYNEQFF. The CDR3 DNA follows: TGTGCCAGCAGCTTAGATCCGAAACGGGGGGCCTACAATGAGCAGTTCTTC. The full variable domain, with the rest looked up from reference TRBV11-2 and TRBJ2-1, is EAGVAQSPRYKIIEKRQSVAFWCNPISGHATLYWYQQILGQGPKLLIQFQNNGVVDDSQLPKDRFSAERLKGVDSTLKIQPAKLEDSAVYLCASSLDPKRGAYNEQFFGPGTRLTVL.

V gene TRBV7-9 combines with J gene TRBJ2-2, with D perhaps assigned TRBD1 or TRBD2 (6 bases each). With 5 bases removed from V and 0 bases from J, the gap between germline ends came to 10 bases. The CDR3 is made up of 15 amino acids. Germline V gives CDR1 SEHNR, CDR2 FQNEAQ (reference sequence). The CDR3 region has the DNA TGTGCCAGCAGCAACGGGGGCGCGAACACCGGGGAGCTGTTTTTT. Its translation: CASSNGGANTGELFF. Full variable domain (missing parts from reference TRBV7-9 and TRBJ2-2): DTGVSQNPRHKITKRGQNVTFRCDPISEHNRLYWYRQTLGQGPEFLTYFQNEAQLEKSRLLSDRFSAERPKGSFSTLEIQRTEQGDSAMYLCASSNGGANTGELFFGEGSRLTVL.